The 32 T cell receptor beta chains given below trace back to one sample, sequenced in a study of T cell changes during pregnancy in multiple sclerosis. Using immunoSEQ multiplex PCR, the repertoire was profiled, and TCRdb retains in-frame clones only, with some absent. This sample has approximately 70,000 clones, with roughly 92% found just once. The source material was peripheral blood, sampled in the second trimester of pregnancy. The receptors derive from a female donor with multiple sclerosis, enrolled in a pregnancy study.

The chain links TRBV18 to TRBJ2-1; D perhaps matches TRBD2 (5 bases). This CDR3 is 14 amino acids long. Trimming took 6 bases from V and 10 from J, leaving 19 bases between them. Germline V gene data show CDR1 as KGHSH and CDR2 as LQKENI. The CDR3 nucleotides are TGTGCCAGCTCTGGTCGCCGGGATTCCGGCGAGCAGTTCTTC. Translating it yields CASSGRRDSGEQFF.

The chain couples TRBV13 to TRBJ1-1; a possible D gene is TRBD1 (5 bases). This CDR3 contains 14 residues. The V end lost 6 bases, the J end lost 5 bases, and 16 bases lay between the germline ends. Germline CDR1 reads PRHDT; CDR2 reads FYEKMQ (reference sequence). Here the CDR3 reads CASSYGTGRTEAFF. Written as DNA, the CDR3 is TGTGCCAGCAGTTACGGGACGGGGAGGACTGAAGCTTTCTTT.

V and J are TRBV4-3 and TRBJ1-1; D might be TRBD1 (6 bases). CDR1 and CDR2 from the germline V gene are LGHNA and YSLEER. The CDR3 totals 15 residues. V was pared by 1 base and J by 2 bases, with 11 bases between. The CDR3 region has the DNA TGCGCCAGCAGCCAAGGGACAGCTGGTAACACTGAAGCTTTCTTT. Its translation: CASSQGTAGNTEAFF.

The chain carries TRBV19 and TRBJ2-1; TRBD2 matches 8 bases. Germline-derived CDR1 and CDR2 are LNHDA and SQIVND (reference sequence). V lost 3 bases, J lost 5 bases, and 9 bases stayed unmatched. The length of the CDR3 is 16 residues. This CDR3 reads CASSMTSGRFDNEQFF. The CDR3 region has the DNA TGTGCCAGTAGTATGACGAGCGGGAGATTTGACAATGAGCAGTTCTTC.

This chain joins TRBV28 and TRBJ1-5; TRBD1 agrees at 8 bases. The trim removed 2 bases at V and 7 bases at J, leaving 7 bases unmatched. The germline CDR1 and CDR2 sequences are MDHEN and SYDVKM. This CDR3 has 15 residues. CDR3 DNA: TGTGCCAGCAGTTTAGGAGACAGGGGAAGACAGCCCCAGCATTTT. It is translated as CASSLGDRGRQPQHF.

The chain has TRBV5-6 and TRBJ2-3, with a tentative D call TRBD2 (6 bases). This CDR3 is 16 amino acids long. In germline, CDR1 is SGHDT, CDR2 YYEEEE. With 6 bases removed from V and 1 base from J, the gap between germline ends came to 18 bases. The CDR3 DNA follows: TGTGCCAGCACCGAGATCGGGGGAGCCGGCACAGATACGCAGTATTTT. It yields the protein CASTEIGGAGTDTQYF.

The chain recombines TRBV28 with TRBJ2-2, with 7 bases that match TRBD2. The CDR3 extends over 15 amino acids. V lost 9 bases to trimming and J lost 5 bases; unmatched junction nucleotides: 12. Per germline, CDR1 MDHEN and CDR2 SYDVKM. CDR3 sequence: CASQAGGGETGELFF. The CDR3, as DNA: TGTGCCAGTCAGGCCGGCGGGGGTGAGACCGGGGAGCTGTTTTTT.

V gene TRBV7-8 combines with J gene TRBJ2-1; 8 bases map to TRBD2. The CDR3 is made up of 15 amino acids. CDR1 and CDR2 (germline): SGHVS, FQNEAQ. With V trimmed by 0 bases and J by 3 bases, 1 base remained unmatched. Written as DNA, the CDR3 is TGTGCCAGCAGCTTAGCTAGCGGGGACTACAATGAGCAGTTCTTC. Translated: CASSLASGDYNEQFF.

The chain combines TRBV6-1 with TRBJ2-2; maybe TRBD2 (5 bases). CDR1 is MNHNS, CDR2 SASEGT, per germline. The CDR3 extends over 15 amino acids. The V gene lost 4 bases and the J gene lost 4 bases, with 13 bases spanning the gap. CDR3 DNA sequence: TGTGCCAGCAGTGTTCTCTCGGGAACCACCGGGGAGCTGTTTTTT. It specifies CASSVLSGTTGELFF.

The rearrangement uses TRBV11-1 and TRBJ2-7; weak D call: TRBD2 (5 bases). Trimming removed 2 bases from V and 6 bases from J, with 11 bases in between. CDR1 is SGHAT, CDR2 FQDESV, per germline (reference sequence). The CDR3 is made up of 13 amino acids. The CDR3 DNA sequence: TGTGCCAGCAGCTTATTTTACCGGGGCGAGCAGTACTTC. Translation gives CASSLFYRGEQYF.

The chain links TRBV28 to TRBJ1-2; 8 positions match TRBD1. The CDR3 totals 16 residues. Germline V gene sequence: CDR1 MDHEN, CDR2 SYDVKM. After removal of 4 bases from V and 2 bases from J, the junction contained 9 bases not matched to a gene. This CDR3 is CASSSTPTGVNYGYTF. In DNA form, the CDR3 reads TGTGCCAGCAGTTCCACCCCGACAGGGGTAAACTATGGCTACACCTTC.

The V and J genes are TRBV2 and TRBJ1-6; TRBD1 might be the D (6 bases). The CDR3 is made up of 18 amino acids. Germline loops: CDR1 SNHLY, CDR2 FYNNEI. V was cut by 5 bases and J by 0 bases, with 17 bases left in between. The CDR3 DNA follows: TGTGCCAGCAGTCCAGGGGCCTTACCTAGCTCCTATAATTCACCCCTCCACTTT. This codes for CASSPGALPSSYNSPLHF.

The chain couples TRBV5-1 to TRBJ2-7, with D uncertain. The CDR3 covers 12 residues. Germline V gene lookup returns CDR1 SGHRS and CDR2 YFSETQ. Between the trimmed V and J ends, which lost 0 bases and 7 bases, there was a span of 8 bases. This CDR3 is CASSLDSWEQYF. CDR3 DNA: TGCGCCAGCAGCTTGGACAGCTGGGAGCAGTACTTC.

This chain uses TRBV14 with TRBJ2-1; D is unresolved. V was pared by 2 bases and J by 4 bases, with 3 bases between. The CDR3 runs to 12 residues. Germline V CDR1 and CDR2: SGHDN, FVKESK. The CDR3 DNA reads TGTGCCAGCAGCCAACAGTACAATGAGCAGTTCTTC. This gives the protein CASSQQYNEQFF. The full variable domain, rest sourced from reference TRBV14 and TRBJ2-1, is EAGVTQFPSHSVIEKGQTVTLRCDPISGHDNLYWYRRVMGKEIKFLLHFVKESKQDESGMPNNRFLAERTGGTYSTLKVQPAELEDSGVYFCASSQQYNEQFFGPGTRLTVL.

This chain links TRBV5-6 with TRBJ2-7; TRBD2 is a possible D gene (5 bases). CDR3 length: 15 amino acids. Germline V gene sequence: CDR1 SGHDT, CDR2 YYEEEE. Trimming removed 2 bases at V and 2 bases at J, with 14 bases between. The CDR3 nucleotides read TGTGCCAGCAGCTTTAGCTTCGGGGTAACCTACGAGCAGTACTTC. Protein product: CASSFSFGVTYEQYF.

The J gene is TRBJ2-1, the V gene TRBV5-1, with 7 bases that match TRBD2. There are 15 residues in the CDR3. CDR1 and CDR2 from the germline V gene are SGHRS and YFSETQ. J was trimmed by 0 bases and V by 6 bases; bases with no gene match: 6. The CDR3 nucleotides read TGCGCCAGCAACTGGGGGGGTAGCTCCTACAATGAGCAGTTCTTC. Translated: CASNWGGSSYNEQFF.

The sample holds one count of this clone. The gene calls are TRBV21-1 and TRBJ2-7; TRBD1, the table's D call, was not compared with the DNA. TRBV21-1 is a pseudogene locus. This CDR3 has 15 residues. The chain's CDR3 is CASSHKARKGYEQYF. Here the CDR3 DNA reads TGTGCCAGCAGCCACAAAGCAAGGAAGGGGTACGAGCAGTACTTC.

This clone appeared once. The genes are TRBV18 and TRBJ2-1; unclear D gene. This CDR3 contains 15 residues. Germline CDR1 KGHSH, CDR2 LQKENI. Trimming took 4 bases from V and 4 from J, leaving 14 bases between them. CDR3 DNA sequence: TGTGCCAGCTCACGTTTGGTTGAGTTATACAATGAGCAGTTCTTC. Amino acid sequence: CASSRLVELYNEQFF.

The chain couples TRBV29-1 to TRBJ2-5; 8 positions match TRBD1. CDR3 length equals 15 residues. V shed 6 bases and J 2 bases; nucleotides not matched to a gene: 11. Germline loops: CDR1 SQVTM, CDR2 ANQGSEA. CDR3 amino acids: CSVLPGDRRQETQYF. CDR3 nucleotide sequence: TGCAGCGTCTTGCCCGGGGACAGGCGGCAAGAGACCCAGTACTTC. Based on the CDR3 plus reference TRBV29-1 and TRBJ2-5, the full variable domain is SAVISQKPSRDICQRGTSLTIQCQVDSQVTMMFWYRQQPGQSLTLIATANQGSEATYESGFVIDKFPISRPNLTFSTLTVSNMSPEDSSIYLCSVLPGDRRQETQYFGPGTRLLVL.

CDR3 region: CASSLDGILYGYTF. The DNA of the CDR3 is TGTGCCAGCAGCTTGGACGGGATCCTCTATGGCTACACCTTC. The rearrangement uses TRBV5-4 and TRBJ1-2, with no clear D. The CDR3 length is 14 residues. Germline V gene lookup returns CDR1 SGHNT and CDR2 YYREEE (reference sequence). Trimming took off 0 bases at V and 4 bases at J, with 10 bases between the two ends. Full variable domain (outside the CDR3, taken from reference TRBV5-4 and TRBJ1-2): ETGVTQSPTHLIKTRGQQVTLRCSSQSGHNTVSWYQQALGQGPQFIFQYYREEENGRGNFPPRFSGLQFPNYSSELNVNALELDDSALYLCASSLDGILYGYTFGSGTRLTVV.

This chain connects TRBV9 to TRBJ1-1; 7 bases are shared with TRBD1. Germline loops: CDR1 SGDLS, CDR2 YYNGEE. Trimming removed 3 bases from V and 7 bases from J; junction bases left unmatched: 6. This CDR3 region has 13 residues. This chain's CDR3 is CASSAPGTVEAFF. DNA of the CDR3: TGTGCCAGCAGCGCTCCCGGGACAGTTGAAGCTTTCTTT.

This chain joins TRBV27 and TRBJ2-7, with D possibly TRBD1 on 5 matching bases. The CDR3 loop spans 16 amino acids. CDR1 and CDR2 (germline): MNHEY, SMNVEV (reference sequence). The ends were cut back, 2 bases at V and 6 bases at J, with 20 bases in the middle. The CDR3 sequence is CASSLTPTASRAEQYF. CDR3 DNA sequence: TGTGCCAGCAGTTTAACTCCGACAGCCTCTAGGGCCGAGCAGTACTTC.

The V gene is TRBV19, the J gene TRBJ1-4, with 7 positions matching TRBD1. V shed 5 bases and J 2 bases; nucleotides not matched to a gene: 8. Germline loops: CDR1 LNHDA, CDR2 SQIVND (reference sequence). The CDR3 covers 16 residues. CDR3 nucleotides: TGTGCCAGTAGTGTGTCCCAAGGGGGCACTAATGAAAAACTGTTTTTT. This translates into CASSVSQGGTNEKLFF.

The V and J genes are TRBV5-6 and TRBJ2-1; TRBD2 matches at 12 bases. The trim removed 4 bases at V and 6 bases at J, leaving 11 bases unmatched. Germline CDR1 and CDR2: SGHDT and YYEEEE. This CDR3 contains 17 residues. The CDR3 nucleotides are TGTGCCAGCAGCCACCCTAGCGGGAGGGCCAGTTTCAATGAGCAGTTCTTC. It specifies CASSHPSGRASFNEQFF.

Here the CDR3 DNA reads TGTGCCATCCGTCCCGGGACAGGCACCTCTGGAAACACCATATATTTT. It translates to CAIRPGTGTSGNTIYF. The V and J genes are TRBV10-3 and TRBJ1-3; 8 positions match TRBD1. Germline V gives CDR1 ENHRY, CDR2 SYGVKD. V was clipped by 8 bases and J by 0 bases; unmatched bases: 9. The CDR3 totals 16 residues.

This clone was detected only once. The chain links TRBV19 to TRBJ2-7, with TRBD1 identical over 9 bases. This CDR3 comprises 15 residues. J gave up 9 bases and V 5 bases, and 14 bases lay outside the gene matches. CDR1 is LNHDA and CDR2 is SQIVND in the germline V gene (reference sequence). The CDR3 DNA follows: TGTGCCAGTAGTCCCAAGACAGGGGGGTCTTCGGGGCAGTACTTC. Translating gives CASSPKTGGSSGQYF.

This chain joins TRBV14 and TRBJ2-1, with 9 bases matching TRBD2. Germline CDR1 and CDR2: SGHDN and FVKESK. V gave up 4 bases and J gave up 1 base; unmatched junction bases: 2. The CDR3 covers 15 residues. As DNA, the CDR3 is TGTGCCAGCAGCCCGCTAGCGGGATCCTACAATGAGCAGTTCTTC. Encoded protein: CASSPLAGSYNEQFF. The full variable domain, completed using reference TRBV14 and TRBJ2-1, is EAGVTQFPSHSVIEKGQTVTLRCDPISGHDNLYWYRRVMGKEIKFLLHFVKESKQDESGMPNNRFLAERTGGTYSTLKVQPAELEDSGVYFCASSPLAGSYNEQFFGPGTRLTVL.

This chain connects TRBV25-1 to TRBJ2-3; TRBD2 agrees at 10 bases. The V gene's germline CDR1 is MGHDK and CDR2 SYGVNS. J was trimmed by 3 bases and V by 3 bases; bases with no gene match: 3. The length of the CDR3 is 15 residues. CDR3 amino acids: CASSELAGVTDTQYF. The CDR3 bases are TGTGCCAGCAGTGAGCTAGCGGGAGTGACAGATACGCAGTATTTT. The full variable domain, in which reference TRBV25-1 and TRBJ2-3 provide the parts outside the CDR3, is EADIYQTPRYLVIGTGKKITLECSQTMGHDKMYWYQQDPGMELHLIHYSYGVNSTEKGDLSSESTVSRIRTEHFPLTLESARPSHTSQYLCASSELAGVTDTQYFGPGTRLTVL.

V usage is TRBV2 and J usage is TRBJ2-5; TRBD2 agrees at 8 bases. From germline, CDR1 is SNHLY and CDR2 FYNNEI. V dropped 10 bases and J dropped 1; count of bases not matched to a gene: 5. The CDR3 sequence is 13 residues long. The CDR3 loop reads CATGGDLQETQYF. CDR3 sequence (DNA): TGTGCCACCGGGGGGGACCTCCAAGAGACCCAGTACTTC. The full variable domain, with the rest looked up from reference TRBV2 and TRBJ2-5, is EPEVTQTPSHQVTQMGQEVILRCVPISNHLYFYWYRQILGQKVEFLVSFYNNEISEKSEIFDDQFSVERPDGSNFTLKIRSTKLEDSAMYFCATGGDLQETQYFGPGTRLLVL.

The chain has TRBV7-2 and TRBJ2-3, with D perhaps matching TRBD2 (5 bases). Germline V gives CDR1 SGHTA, CDR2 FQGNSA. Trimming cost V 2 bases and J 2 bases, with 11 bases left between them. This CDR3 comprises 15 residues. CDR3 residues: CASSLNPGFTDTQYF. CDR3 bases: TGTGCCAGCAGCTTAAACCCGGGGTTCACAGATACGCAGTATTTT.

The V and J genes are TRBV9 and TRBJ2-1, with 9 bases that match TRBD2. Trimming took 4 bases from V and 10 from J; bases not matched to a gene: 12. The CDR3 has 15 residues. Germline assignment: CDR1 SGDLS and CDR2 YYNGEE. CDR3 nucleotides: TGTGCCAGCAGCCCCAGGGTACTAGCGGGTACGGAGCAGTTCTTC. Translation gives CASSPRVLAGTEQFF.

This chain links TRBV7-9 with TRBJ2-5, with D possibly matching TRBD1 (6 bases). CDR1 and CDR2 (germline): SEHNR, FQNEAQ (reference sequence). There are 13 residues in the CDR3. V lost 5 bases, J lost 8 bases, and 15 bases lay in between. DNA of the CDR3: TGTGCCAGCAGCCGCCTTTCAGGGGACACCCAGTACTTC. As protein: CASSRLSGDTQYF.